A selection of T cell receptor beta chains follows, all from one sample in a study of cytomegalovirus exposure and HLA in healthy donors. Assay used: immunoSEQ multiplex PCR; TCRdb lists only in-frame clones, some missing. The repertoire holds 200,000 or so clones, with over 65% as singletons. The specimen sequenced was PBMCs. Receptors originate from a man younger than 30 in good health and CMV-seronegative. CDR3s include the opening cysteine and the closing phenylalanine or tryptophan. The D gene is left open where the match is weak. Size is omitted from some rows. Given values are once, few, many or a class for expanded clones.

D: TRBD1
size: NA
J: TRBJ2-7
V: TRBV28
DNA: TGTGCCACCGCAGTCGACAGGGGGGAAGCCTACGAGCAGTACTTC
CDR3: CATAVDRGEAYEQYF

D: TRBD2
size: NA
J: TRBJ2-1
V: TRBV30
DNA: TGTGCCTGGAGTAGGGGACTAGCGGGAGGGCCGGATGAGCAGTTCTTC
CDR3: CAWSRGLAGGPDEQFF

D: TRBD2
size: once
J: TRBJ2-3
V: TRBV6-8
DNA: TGTGCCAGCAGTTATACGGGGGTTTTGTGGCTAGCGGGAGTGTACACAGATACGCAGTATTTT
CDR3: CASSYTGVLWLAGVYTDTQYF

D: TRBD1
size: NA
J: TRBJ1-1
V: TRBV7-3
DNA: TGTGCCAGCAGCTACTCCGGGACAGGATATGAAGCTTTCTTT
CDR3: CASSYSGTGYEAFF

D: TRBD1
size: once
J: TRBJ2-3
V: TRBV29-1
DNA: TGCAGCGTTATGGGACAGGGCACAGATACGCAGTATTTT
CDR3: CSVMGQGTDTQYF

D: NA
size: NA
J: TRBJ2-1
V: TRBV7-2
DNA: TGTGCCAGCAGCTTACTGCAGGGTTCCTACAATGAGCAGTTCTTC
CDR3: CASSLLQGSYNEQFF

D: NA
size: once
J: TRBJ2-5
V: TRBV9
DNA: TGTGCCAGCAGCGGTCGTACCGGGGGCCAAGAGACCCAGTACTTC
CDR3: CASSGRTGGQETQYF

D: NA
size: NA
J: TRBJ2-1
V: TRBV6-1
DNA: TGTGCCAGCAGTCGGACGTATCCAGGGCCCCATGAGCAGTTCTTC
CDR3: CASSRTYPGPHEQFF

D: TRBD2
size: NA
J: TRBJ2-5
V: TRBV5-6
DNA: TGTGCCAGCAGCTTGGTTAGCGGGCCGACGTACGGGGAGACCCAGTACTTC
CDR3: CASSLVSGPTYGETQYF

D: NA
size: few
J: TRBJ1-1
V: TRBV5-4
DNA: TGTGCCAGCAGCTGGGGAGGGGGCACTGAAGCTTTCTTT
CDR3: CASSWGGGTEAFF

D: TRBD1
size: NA
J: TRBJ2-1
V: TRBV5-4
DNA: TGTGCCAGCAGCGGGACCCCCGGGACAGGGTTGAGCTCCTACAATGAGCAGTTCTTC
CDR3: CASSGTPGTGLSSYNEQFF

D: TRBD1
size: once
J: TRBJ1-2
V: TRBV5-6
DNA: TGTGCCAGCAGCCGGGACAGGGGGCGTCGGTATGGCTACACCTTC
CDR3: CASSRDRGRRYGYTF

D: TRBD1
size: NA
J: TRBJ2-7
V: TRBV13
DNA: TGTGCCAGCAGCTTATCTGGACAGGGGGCCTACGAGCAGTACTTC
CDR3: CASSLSGQGAYEQYF

D: TRBD1
size: NA
J: TRBJ1-2
V: TRBV27
DNA: TGTGCCAGCAGTTTAATTAGCTTCGGGACAGTCTATGGCTACACCTTC
CDR3: CASSLISFGTVYGYTF

D: TRBD2
size: once
J: TRBJ2-3
V: TRBV5-1
DNA: TGCGCCAGCAGCTTGGGTGGGTTTTGGCGGGAGTCAGATACGCAGTATTTT
CDR3: CASSLGGFWRESDTQYF

D: NA
size: few
J: TRBJ2-7
V: TRBV4-1
DNA: TGCGCCAGCAGCCCCCAGGGGCGCGACGAGCAGTACTTC
CDR3: CASSPQGRDEQYF

D: TRBD1
size: NA
J: TRBJ2-5
V: TRBV2
DNA: TGTGCCAGCAGTTTCGGGACAGCCCAAGAGACCCAGTACTTC
CDR3: CASSFGTAQETQYF

D: NA
size: NA
J: TRBJ2-5
V: TRBV19
DNA: TGTGCCAGTAGTTCCCTGGACAGACAAGAGACCCAGTACTTC
CDR3: CASSSLDRQETQYF

D: NA
size: NA
J: TRBJ2-7
V: TRBV27
DNA: TGTGCCAGCAGTCCAAACCTAGGGGTCCCCTACGAGCAGTACTTC
CDR3: CASSPNLGVPYEQYF

D: NA
size: NA
J: TRBJ2-7
V: TRBV30
DNA: TGTGCCTGGGACGGTGACGAGGCCTACGAGCAGTACTTC
CDR3: CAWDGDEAYEQYF

D: NA
size: few
J: TRBJ2-1
V: TRBV19
DNA: TGTGCCAGTAGTATATTCGGAGGGAATGAGCAGTTCTTC
CDR3: CASSIFGGNEQFF

D: NA
size: NA
J: TRBJ2-5
V: TRBV4-1
DNA: TGCGCCAGCAGCCAACGACAGACATCCCAAGAGACCCAGTACTTC
CDR3: CASSQRQTSQETQYF

D: TRBD2
size: NA
J: TRBJ2-5
V: TRBV10-3
DNA: TGTGCCATCAGTTCTGGGACTAGCGGGAGTGGAAAGACCCAGTACTTC
CDR3: CAISSGTSGSGKTQYF

D: NA
size: NA
J: TRBJ2-7
V: TRBV14
DNA: TGTGCCAGCAGCCAGACAGGTCTAGGCAGGATGAACTCCTACGAGCAGTACTTC
CDR3: CASSQTGLGRMNSYEQYF

D: TRBD2
size: once
J: TRBJ2-5
V: TRBV28
DNA: TGTGCCAGCATGACGGGGGGCCAAGAGACCCAGTACTTC
CDR3: CASMTGGQETQYF

D: TRBD2
size: NA
J: TRBJ2-1
V: TRBV4-2
DNA: TGTGCCAGCAGCCAAAAAGCTGCTAGCGGGCCTTACAATGAGCAGTTCTTC
CDR3: CASSQKAASGPYNEQFF

D: NA
size: NA
J: TRBJ1-5
V: TRBV19
DNA: TGTGCCAGTAGTCACAGCCTTAATCAGCCCCAGCATTTT
CDR3: CASSHSLNQPQHF

D: TRBD2
size: NA
J: TRBJ2-7
V: TRBV5-6
DNA: TGTGCCAGCAGGTTAATCGGGGTAGCGGGAGGTTATCCTTCCTACGAGCAGTACTTC
CDR3: CASRLIGVAGGYPSYEQYF

D: NA
size: few
J: TRBJ1-4
V: TRBV6-1
DNA: TGTGCCAGCAGTGAAGTAGGGGCCCCCAATGAAAAACTGTTTTTT
CDR3: CASSEVGAPNEKLFF